This entry concerns a single TCR beta chain. Per the germline V gene, CDR1 is MDHEN and CDR2 is SYDVKM. Losses at the gene ends were 5 bases for V and 7 bases for J; bases not matched to a gene: 8. The CDR3 extends over 14 amino acids. This specimen belongs to a study of blood T cell repertoires in COVID-19. Overall study: Whether acute or convalescent, the COVID-19 samples came from the United States, Italy and Spain.

Original handling: From reference gene primer amplification, estimates of nucleated cell counts were derived. TCRdb's copy holds only in-frame clones and misses some; the assay was immunoSEQ multiplex PCR. That table furnishes V, J and clone size, whereas the DNA furnished D and trimming. The profile covers roughly 330,000 clones, with 86% appearing a single time and roughly 1.6% taken by the ten largest. This clonotype was obtained from a woman aged 45-60 years with acute or convalescent COVID-19. What was sequenced was peripheral blood. V is TRBV28 and J is TRBJ2-1, with 7 positions matching TRBD1. CDR3 nucleotides: TGTGCCAGCAGTACCCTAGACAGGGCGAATGAGCAGTTCTTC. Protein: CASSTLDRANEQFF.